This TCR beta chain was recovered during a study of blood T cell repertoires in COVID-19. V lost 5 bases, J lost 3 bases, and 12 bases lay in between. The CDR3 totals 15 residues. CDR1 SGHTS and CDR2 YDEGEE come from the germline V gene. Profiling relied on immunoSEQ multiplex PCR, and the TCRdb table lists in-frame clones only, not all of them. This repertoire shows 220,000 or so clones, more than 75% found once; its top ten account for around 8%. The rearrangement joins TRBV5-8 to TRBJ1-6; perhaps TRBD1 as D (6 bases). Sequencing was done on a sample of peripheral blood. This receptor was taken from a woman older than 75 with COVID-19, enrolled during active disease. The CDR3 here is CASSIGQSYNSPLHF. CDR3 DNA sequence: TGTGCCAGCAGTATAGGACAGAGCTATAATTCACCCCTCCACTTT.